One and the same sample provided the 5 T cell receptor beta chains below, sequenced in a study of blood T cell repertoires in COVID-19. Sequencing was performed with immunoSEQ multiplex PCR; in TCRdb, only in-frame clones are kept and a portion is missing. The sample lists roughly 200,000 clones, about 86% occurring once. The sequenced sample consisted of PBMCs or T cells enriched from blood (not recorded which). The receptors derive from a woman in her 40s in a cohort exposed to, infected with or recovered from COVID-19 (not recorded which).

The rearrangement links TRBV13 to TRBJ2-2, with 11 bases aligning to TRBD2. There are 20 residues in the CDR3. V was clipped by 5 bases and J by 7 bases; unmatched bases: 21. From germline, CDR1 is PRHDT and CDR2 FYEKMQ (reference sequence). CDR3 region: CASSHYGLAGGDGLSGELFF. In nucleotides, the CDR3 is TGTGCCAGCAGCCACTACGGTCTAGCGGGAGGAGATGGGTTGAGCGGGGAGCTGTTTTTT. Using reference TRBV13 and TRBJ2-2 for the parts outside the CDR3, the full variable domain is AAGVIQSPRHLIKEKRETATLKCYPIPRHDTVYWYQQGPGQDPQFLISFYEKMQSDKGSIPDRFSAQQFSDYHSELNMSSLELGDSALYFCASSHYGLAGGDGLSGELFFGEGSRLTVL.

The V gene is TRBV24-1, the J gene TRBJ1-1; D possibly corresponds to TRBD1 (5 bases). The CDR3 has 14 amino acids. Germline CDR1 reads KGHDR; CDR2 reads SFDVKD. V was cut by 7 bases and J by 6 bases, with 17 bases left in between. The CDR3 DNA follows: TGTGCCACCAGCGGCGGGGTGGGAGGGGCTGAAGCTTTCTTT. Translation: CATSGGVGGAEAFF.

This clone was seen only once. This chain links TRBV14 with TRBJ2-1; 8 bases line up with TRBD2. Germline-derived CDR1 and CDR2 are SGHDN and FVKESK. After removal of 3 bases from V and 4 bases from J, the junction contained 8 bases not matched to a gene. The CDR3 length is 16 residues. CDR3 amino acids: CASSQGRAGAYNEQFF. As DNA, the CDR3 is TGTGCCAGCAGCCAGGGACGAGCGGGGGCGTACAATGAGCAGTTCTTC.

This rearrangement joins TRBV5-1 to TRBJ1-1; possible D gene TRBD1, 6 bases. V was trimmed by 0 bases and J by 9 bases, leaving 21 bases between them. Germline CDR1 SGHRS, CDR2 YFSETQ. The CDR3 is made up of 16 amino acids. The CDR3 region has the DNA TGCGCCAGCAGCTTGGTTAGTAGTATTCGGGACATGCAAGCTTTCTTT. This translates into CASSLVSSIRDMQAFF.

This chain links TRBV19 with TRBJ1-5, with 9 bases lining up with TRBD1. The CDR3 runs 16 residues. Germline V gene lookup returns CDR1 LNHDA and CDR2 SQIVND (reference sequence). V shed 5 bases, J shed 4 bases, and the junction held 9 bases outside the gene matches. The chain's CDR3 is CASSAAGTGSNQPQHF. The CDR3 DNA reads TGTGCCAGTAGTGCAGCCGGGACAGGGAGTAATCAGCCCCAGCATTTT.